The sequence of this T cell receptor (beta chain) was determined in a study of shared clonotypes between healthy human individuals. About the study: A few men and two women, aged 18 to 49, were donors.

As regards this clone: Its antigen is undetermined.

Sequenced by immunoSEQ multiplex PCR; TCRdb stores in-frame clones only, minus some. The table has a few million clones, approximately 96% seen once. Findings of the study overall: All-four-donor shared clonotypes had higher generation probabilities than non-shared clonotypes did. The study generally estimated greater richness for naive than memory subsets.

V was pared by 0 bases and J by 0 bases, with 9 bases between. The CDR3 is 16 amino acids. CDR1 is SGHRS, CDR2 YFSETQ, per germline. The source is a man younger than 35 in good health. Material for sequencing was naive CD4+ T cells sorted from blood. The sample's subset: CD45RA+ positively selected. The chain joins TRBV5-1 to TRBJ2-2, with unresolved D. CDR3 coding DNA: TGCGCCAGCAGCTTGGTCCCCCAATCGAACACCGGGGAGCTGTTTTTT. Translation gives CASSLVPQSNTGELFF. Full variable domain (rest looked up from reference TRBV5-1 and TRBJ2-2): KAGVTQTPRYLIKTRGQQVTLSCSPISGHRSVSWYQQTPGQGLQFLFEYFSETQRNKGNFPGRFSGRQFSNSRSEMNVSTLELGDSALYLCASSLVPQSNTGELFFGEGSRLTVL.